These 23 T cell receptor beta chains originate from one sample sequenced in a study of blood T cell repertoires in COVID-19. TCRdb keeps only in-frame clones here, not all; method: immunoSEQ multiplex PCR. The table records 150,000 to 200,000 clones, 70% to 90% of them present only once. Sequenced: peripheral blood. The origin of the receptors is a woman aged 60-75 years with COVID-19, enrolled during active disease.

This clone came up once. The chain uses TRBV5-6 and TRBJ2-7, with 8 bases identical to TRBD1. This CDR3 is built from 12 residues. Germline trimming cut 4 bases from V and 5 bases from J; bases unmatched to any gene: 2. Per the germline V gene, CDR1 is SGHDT and CDR2 is YYEEEE. The chain's CDR3 is CASSRTGNEQYF. Here the CDR3 DNA reads TGTGCCAGCAGCCGGACAGGGAACGAGCAGTACTTC.

The chain couples TRBV28 to TRBJ2-1, with 10 bases matching TRBD2. This CDR3 is built from 15 residues. Germline CDR1 MDHEN, CDR2 SYDVKM. V was clipped by 5 bases and J by 1 base; unmatched bases: 2. CDR3 sequence reads: CASSGLAASYNEQFF. In DNA form, the CDR3 reads TGTGCCAGCAGTGGACTAGCGGCTTCCTACAATGAGCAGTTCTTC.

The CDR3 nucleotides read TGTGCCAGCAGACGGTCCCCGAACACTGAAGCTTTCTTT. Its protein product is CASRRSPNTEAFF. The gene calls are TRBV27 and TRBJ1-1; the D is unclear. CDR1 is MNHEY and CDR2 is SMNVEV in the germline V gene (reference sequence). There are 13 residues in the CDR3. The V and J ends lost 6 bases and 1 base respectively, with 9 bases between them.

The gene calls are TRBV15 and TRBJ1-4; the D is unclear. CDR3 size: 16 residues. Trimming left V 2 bases short and J 3 bases short, with 13 bases between. Germline V CDR1 and CDR2: LNHNV, YYDKDF (reference sequence). The CDR3 loop reads CATSRSQVLPNEKLFF. CDR3 nucleotides: TGTGCCACCAGCAGATCGCAGGTGCTCCCTAATGAAAAACTGTTTTTT.

In its sample, this clone was seen once. This rearrangement joins TRBV3-1 (or the pseudogene TRBV3-2) to TRBJ2-2; 9 positions match TRBD1. Trimming cost V 3 bases and J 4 bases; bases outside gene matches: 12. The germline CDR1 and CDR2 sequences are LGHDT and YNNKEL (reference sequence). The CDR3 is made up of 18 amino acids. As DNA, the CDR3 is TGTGCCAGCAGCCACGGGACAGGGTCCCCCCGGGGCACCGGGGAGCTGTTTTTT. The encoded protein is CASSHGTGSPRGTGELFF.

The chain combines TRBV19 with TRBJ1-2; tentatively, D is TRBD1 (5 bases). This CDR3 region has 13 residues. The ends were cut back, 5 bases at V and 7 bases at J, with 14 bases in the middle. The V gene's germline CDR1 is LNHDA and CDR2 SQIVND (reference sequence). CDR3 DNA sequence: TGTGCCAGTAGTTCTGGGGCCCGCGCTGGCTACACCTTC. Translation: CASSSGARAGYTF.

This clone was found once. The J gene is TRBJ2-2, the V gene TRBV5-4; 9 bases fit TRBD1. J was trimmed by 0 bases and V by 4 bases; bases with no gene match: 4. Germline V gene data show CDR1 as SGHNT and CDR2 as YYREEE (reference sequence). The CDR3 runs to 16 residues. For the CDR3, the DNA is TGTGCCAGCAGCCAGGGACAGGGTTCGAACACCGGGGAGCTGTTTTTT. As protein: CASSQGQGSNTGELFF.

The chain has TRBV6-5 and TRBJ2-7; a possible D gene is TRBD2 (5 bases). Per the germline V gene, CDR1 is MNHEY and CDR2 is SVGAGI. The CDR3 extends over 15 amino acids. V was pared by 4 bases and J by 0 bases, with 13 bases between. The CDR3 reads CASSLDFLSSYEQYF. The CDR3 coding sequence is TGTGCCAGCAGTTTGGACTTCCTCAGCTCCTACGAGCAGTACTTC.

This clone was seen only once. The CDR3 loop reads CASSLEAGFHGYTF. CDR3 bases: TGTGCCAGCAGTTTAGAGGCAGGGTTTCATGGCTACACCTTC. The chain couples TRBV28 to TRBJ1-2; D is perhaps TRBD1 (5 bases). Trimming left V 2 bases short and J 6 bases short, with 13 bases between. The CDR3 extends over 14 amino acids. CDR1 is MDHEN, CDR2 SYDVKM, per germline.

V usage is TRBV9 and J usage is TRBJ2-7; 8 positions match TRBD2. The CDR3 covers 15 residues. Germline V gene lookup returns CDR1 SGDLS and CDR2 YYNGEE. Trimming cost V 0 bases and J 4 bases; bases outside gene matches: 6. Here the CDR3 reads CASSVASGSGYEQYF. CDR3 nucleotides: TGTGCCAGCAGCGTAGCCAGCGGGAGCGGATACGAGCAGTACTTC.

This chain uses TRBV29-1 with TRBJ2-7; 7 bases align to TRBD1. The trim removed 5 bases at V and 4 bases at J, leaving 2 bases unmatched. The germline CDR1 and CDR2 sequences are SQVTM and ANQGSEA. The CDR3 runs 11 residues. The CDR3 coding sequence is TGCAGCGTTCAACAGGGGTACGAGCAGTACTTC. Translated: CSVQQGYEQYF.

The chain uses TRBV19 and TRBJ2-1, with D possibly being TRBD2 (6 bases). The germline gives CDR1 LNHDA, CDR2 SQIVND (reference sequence). This CDR3 is 16 amino acids long. The V and J ends lost 1 base and 5 bases respectively, with 15 bases between them. Here the CDR3 DNA reads TGTGCCAGTAGTATAGGGACCGGGAGAGGCCACAATGAGCAGTTCTTC. Its protein is CASSIGTGRGHNEQFF. The variable domain in full, with the rest retrieved from reference TRBV19 and TRBJ2-1, is DGGITQSPKYLFRKEGQNVTLSCEQNLNHDAMYWYRQDPGQGLRLIYYSQIVNDFQKGDIAEGYSVSREKKESFPLTVTSAQKNPTAFYLCASSIGTGRGHNEQFFGPGTRLTVL.

This chain links TRBV24-1 with TRBJ2-7; possible D gene TRBD1, 6 bases. Trimming removed 5 bases from V and 2 bases from J, with 6 bases in between. CDR1 and CDR2 from the germline V gene are KGHDR and SFDVKD. The CDR3 extends over 12 amino acids. CDR3 loop: CATSGQAYEQYF. DNA of the CDR3: TGTGCCACCAGTGGACAGGCCTACGAGCAGTACTTC.

The V call is TRBV3-1 (or the pseudogene TRBV3-2), the J call TRBJ1-4; unclear D gene. Trimming removed 4 bases from V and 0 bases from J, with 9 bases in between. CDR1 is LGHDT, CDR2 YNNKEL, per germline (reference sequence). The length of the CDR3 is 15 residues. This CDR3 is CASSRAVATNEKLFF. As DNA, the CDR3 is TGTGCCAGCAGCCGCGCGGTGGCAACTAATGAAAAACTGTTTTTT.

The V call is TRBV9, the J call TRBJ2-2; 7 nucleotides align to TRBD2. Germline CDR1 reads SGDLS; CDR2 reads YYNGEE. The CDR3 sequence is 16 residues long. The trim removed 4 bases at V and 1 base at J, leaving 7 bases unmatched. Here the CDR3 DNA reads TGTGCCAGCAGCAGCGGGATTTTCGAGAACACCGGGGAGCTGTTTTTT. This gives the protein CASSSGIFENTGELFF.

This chain connects TRBV15 to TRBJ2-1; 10 bases match TRBD2. J lost 5 bases, V lost 1 base, and 8 bases had no gene match. Germline-derived CDR1 and CDR2 are LNHNV and YYDKDF (reference sequence). This CDR3 spans 17 amino acids. The CDR3: CATSRGVGLADNNEQFF. DNA for the CDR3: TGTGCCACCAGCAGAGGGGTCGGACTAGCGGATAACAATGAGCAGTTCTTC.

The chain joins TRBV7-2 to TRBJ2-7; D is perhaps TRBD1 (6 bases). CDR1 SGHTA and CDR2 FQGNSA come from the germline V gene. Trimming took off 5 bases at V and 2 bases at J, with 13 bases between the two ends. CDR3 length equals 14 residues. The CDR3 reads CASSIQGAAYEQYF. The CDR3 DNA is TGTGCCAGCAGCATACAGGGTGCAGCCTACGAGCAGTACTTC.

The CDR3 sequence: CASSYSTGYNEKLFF. DNA for the CDR3: TGTGCCAGCAGTTACTCGACAGGGTACAATGAAAAACTGTTTTTT. The genes are TRBV6-6 and TRBJ1-4; TRBD1 matches 7 bases. The length of the CDR3 is 15 residues. The germline CDR1 and CDR2 sequences are MNHNY and SVGAGI (reference sequence). J lost 5 bases, V lost 0 bases, and 3 bases had no gene match.

The chain carries TRBV6-5 and TRBJ1-5, with D uncertain. The V and J ends lost 2 bases and 6 bases respectively, with 17 bases between them. This CDR3 region has 16 residues. Per the germline V gene, CDR1 is MNHEY and CDR2 is SVGAGI. This CDR3 is CASSYVAPSEGQPQHF. Here the CDR3 DNA reads TGTGCCAGCAGTTACGTCGCCCCCAGCGAGGGTCAGCCCCAGCATTTT.

This rearrangement joins TRBV7-9 to TRBJ2-3; 7 nucleotides match TRBD1. The CDR3 loop spans 15 amino acids. Germline-derived CDR1 and CDR2 are SEHNR and FQNEAQ (reference sequence). V shed 5 bases and J 1 base; nucleotides not matched to a gene: 6. The CDR3 DNA follows: TGTGCCAGCAGCCCGACAGGGTCCGGCACAGATACGCAGTATTTT. Its translation is CASSPTGSGTDTQYF.

In DNA, the CDR3 is TGCGCCAGCACCCCATGGGGGCAGATGAACACTGAAGCTTTCTTT. It yields the protein CASTPWGQMNTEAFF. The chain uses TRBV4-1 and TRBJ1-1, with D possibly matching TRBD1 (6 bases). Germline CDR1 reads MGHRA; CDR2 reads YSYEKL. CDR3 length: 15 residues. Trimming stripped 7 bases from V and 0 bases from J, with 15 bases between.

The chain joins TRBV30 to TRBJ1-5, with D tentatively TRBD1 (6 bases). Germline V gene sequence: CDR1 GTSNPN, CDR2 SVGIG (reference sequence). CDR3 length: 15 residues. V was shortened by 0 bases and J by 0 bases, with 9 bases between the two germline ends. The CDR3 region has the DNA TGTGCCTGGAGTGTAGCGGGGGCTAGCAATCAGCCCCAGCATTTT. Its translation is CAWSVAGASNQPQHF.

This chain joins TRBV6-5 and TRBJ2-6; possibly TRBD2 for D (6 bases). V shed 2 bases and J shed 2 bases, with 10 bases lying between them. The CDR3 is made up of 16 amino acids. In germline, CDR1 is MNHEY, CDR2 SVGAGI. CDR3 DNA: TGTGCCAGCAGTTACGAACCGGGGGCTGGGGCCAACGTCCTGACTTTC. The encoded protein is CASSYEPGAGANVLTF.